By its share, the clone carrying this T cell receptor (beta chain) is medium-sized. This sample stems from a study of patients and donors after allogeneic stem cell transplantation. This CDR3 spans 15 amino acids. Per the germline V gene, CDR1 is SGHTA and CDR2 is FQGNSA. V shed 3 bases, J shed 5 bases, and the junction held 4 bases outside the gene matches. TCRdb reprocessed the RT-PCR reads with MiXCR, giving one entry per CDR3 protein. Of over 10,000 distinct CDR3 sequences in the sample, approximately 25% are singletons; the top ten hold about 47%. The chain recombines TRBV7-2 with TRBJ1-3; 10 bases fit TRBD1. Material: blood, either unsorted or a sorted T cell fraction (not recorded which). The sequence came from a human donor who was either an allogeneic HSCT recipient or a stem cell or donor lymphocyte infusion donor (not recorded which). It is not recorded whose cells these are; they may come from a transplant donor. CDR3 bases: TGTGCCAGCAGCTTGACAGGGGGCGCGAGAAACACCATATATTTT. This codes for CASSLTGGARNTIYF. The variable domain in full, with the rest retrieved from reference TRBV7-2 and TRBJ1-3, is GAGVSQSPSNKVTEKGKDVELRCDPISGHTALYWYRQSLGQGLEFLIYFQGNSAPDKSGLPSDRFSAERTGGSVSTLTIQRTQQEDSAVYLCASSLTGGARNTIYFGEGSWLTVV.